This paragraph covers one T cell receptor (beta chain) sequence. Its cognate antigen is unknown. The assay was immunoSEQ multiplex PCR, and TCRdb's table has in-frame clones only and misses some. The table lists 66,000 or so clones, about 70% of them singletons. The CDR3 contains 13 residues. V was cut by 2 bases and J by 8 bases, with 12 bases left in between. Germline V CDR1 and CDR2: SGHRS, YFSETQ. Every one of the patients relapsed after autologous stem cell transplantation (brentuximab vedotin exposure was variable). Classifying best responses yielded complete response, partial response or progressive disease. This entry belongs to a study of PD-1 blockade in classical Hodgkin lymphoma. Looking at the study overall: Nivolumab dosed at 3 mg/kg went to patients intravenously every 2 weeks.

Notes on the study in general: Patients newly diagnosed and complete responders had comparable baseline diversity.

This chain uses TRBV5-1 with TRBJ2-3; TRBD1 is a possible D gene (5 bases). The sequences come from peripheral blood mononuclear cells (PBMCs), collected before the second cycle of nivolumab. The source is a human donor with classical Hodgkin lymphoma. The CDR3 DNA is TGCGCCAGCAGCTTAGGGGCGGTAGGTACGCAGTATTTT. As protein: CASSLGAVGTQYF. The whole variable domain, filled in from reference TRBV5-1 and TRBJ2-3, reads KAGVTQTPRYLIKTRGQQVTLSCSPISGHRSVSWYQQTPGQGLQFLFEYFSETQRNKGNFPGRFSGRQFSNSRSEMNVSTLELGDSALYLCASSLGAVGTQYFGPGTRLTVL.